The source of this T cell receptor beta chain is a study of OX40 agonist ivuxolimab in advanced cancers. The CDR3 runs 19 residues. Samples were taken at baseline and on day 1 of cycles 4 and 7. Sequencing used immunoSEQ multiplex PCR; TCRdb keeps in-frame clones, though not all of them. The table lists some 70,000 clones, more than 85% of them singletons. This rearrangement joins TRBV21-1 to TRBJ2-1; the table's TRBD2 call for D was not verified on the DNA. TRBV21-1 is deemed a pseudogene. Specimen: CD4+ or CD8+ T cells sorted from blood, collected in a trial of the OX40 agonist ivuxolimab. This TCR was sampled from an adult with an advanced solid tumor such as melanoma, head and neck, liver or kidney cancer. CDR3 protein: CASSKSLLAGGGCYNEQFF. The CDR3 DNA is TGTGCCAGCAGCAAATCCCTGTTAGCTGGCGGGGGGTGCTACAATGAGCAGTTCTTC.